The 27 T cell receptor beta chains reported below all come from one sample, sequenced in a study of CD8 T cells in ankylosing spondylitis. Using its own MiXCR run on the 5' RACE reads, TCRdb lists one record per CDR3 protein. The sample holds more than 150,000 distinct CDR3 sequences; 13% are singletons and the top ten take 15% to 20%. The sequenced sample consisted of blood, either unsorted or a sorted T cell fraction (not recorded which). These receptor sequences come from a male donor with ankylosing spondylitis or in good health (not recorded which).

This chain joins TRBV4-1 and TRBJ2-1; 7 nucleotides line up with TRBD2. The ends lost 0 bases at V and 6 bases at J; junction bases unmatched: 5. CDR3 size: 15 residues. Per the germline V gene, CDR1 is MGHRA and CDR2 is YSYEKL. Here the CDR3 reads CASSQDGRTSNEQFF. The DNA for the CDR3 is TGCGCCAGCAGCCAAGATGGCAGGACTAGCAATGAGCAGTTCTTC.

The chain carries TRBV12-3 or TRBV12-4 and TRBJ2-5; tentative D call: TRBD1 (7 bases). The CDR3 covers 14 residues. The V gene lost 10 bases and the J gene lost 2 bases, with 17 bases spanning the gap. In nucleotides, the CDR3 is TGTGCCATAGGCGGAGGGGGCGGGCAAGAGACCCAGTACTTC. It codes for CAIGGGGGQETQYF.

The chain combines TRBV27 with TRBJ1-6; perhaps TRBD1 as D (5 bases). Trimming cost V 2 bases and J 6 bases, with 14 bases left between them. Germline-derived CDR1 and CDR2 are MNHEY and SMNVEV (reference sequence). CDR3 length equals 16 residues. CDR3 in DNA: TGTGCCAGCAGTTTAAATGCAGGGATCGGTAATTCACCCCTCCACTTT. It yields the protein CASSLNAGIGNSPLHF.

In this sample, this clonotype turned up a few times. This chain's CDR3 is CASSPRRGTLVAEAFF. Here the CDR3 DNA reads TGTGCCAGCAGCCCCAGACGGGGGACCCTCGTGGCTGAAGCTTTCTTT. The chain links TRBV7-9 to TRBJ1-1, with D perhaps matching TRBD1 (5 bases). Germline lookup yields CDR1 SEHNR and CDR2 FQNEAQ (reference sequence). V was trimmed by 5 bases and J by 6 bases, leaving 22 bases between them. The CDR3 spans 16 residues.

V and J are TRBV10-3 and TRBJ1-5; D might be TRBD1 (5 bases). CDR3 length: 18 amino acids. CDR1 is ENHRY and CDR2 is SYGVKD in the germline V gene. With 8 bases removed from V and 5 bases from J, the gap between germline ends came to 28 bases. The DNA for the CDR3 is TGTGCCATCTGTTTACACCGCTTCAGGGTTCCCAGGGATCAGCCCCAGCATTTT. Its protein product is CAICLHRFRVPRDQPQHF.

The chain is built from TRBV28 and TRBJ2-7; the D gene could be TRBD1 or TRBD2 (5 bases each). The CDR3 contains 12 residues. With 6 bases removed from V and 6 bases from J, the gap between germline ends came to 12 bases. Germline-derived CDR1 and CDR2 are MDHEN and SYDVKM. The CDR3 here is CASSPGTLEQYF. Here the CDR3 DNA reads TGTGCCAGCAGCCCCGGGACCCTCGAGCAGTACTTC.

This clonotype showed up just a few times. V is TRBV30 and J is TRBJ1-5; the D is unclear. Trimming removed 0 bases at V and 0 bases at J, with 6 bases between. The CDR3 has 14 residues. Germline V lookup: CDR1 GTSNPN, CDR2 SVGIG (reference sequence). CDR3 sequence reads: CAWSVGVSNQPQHF. DNA for the CDR3: TGTGCCTGGAGTGTTGGGGTTAGCAATCAGCCCCAGCATTTT.

This clonotype was seen a handful of times. The chain links TRBV27 to TRBJ1-5, with 8 bases fitting TRBD1. This CDR3 comprises 24 residues. V trimming: 2 bases; J trimming: 0 bases; junction bases outside the gene matches: 27. From germline, CDR1 is MNHEY and CDR2 SMNVEV (reference sequence). CDR3 bases: TGTGCCAGCAGTTTAAACACACTGGGGTTTGCGGGACAGGACATTGAGTATAGCAATCAGCCCCAGCATTTT. It codes for CASSLNTLGFAGQDIEYSNQPQHF.

In this sample, this clonotype turned up a few times. V gene TRBV4-1 combines with J gene TRBJ2-7; a possible D gene is TRBD2 (5 bases). In germline, CDR1 is MGHRA, CDR2 YSYEKL. CDR3 length: 15 residues. Trimming shortened V by 0 bases and J by 3 bases, and 12 bases separated the two germline ends. CDR3 in amino acids: CASSQESRTYYEQYF. DNA of the CDR3: TGCGCCAGCAGCCAAGAGTCCAGGACTTACTACGAGCAGTACTTC.

This clonotype was observed once. The chain recombines TRBV11-3 with TRBJ2-4; D remains ambiguous. The CDR3 has 14 residues. Between the trimmed V and J ends, which lost 4 bases and 0 bases, there was a span of 7 bases. Germline loops: CDR1 SGHNT, CDR2 YENEEA. This chain's CDR3 is CASSSATAKNIQYF. The CDR3 region has the DNA TGTGCCAGCAGCTCAGCGACAGCCAAAAACATTCAGTACTTC.

This clonotype was seen repeatedly, ten times or more. The chain joins TRBV6-5 to TRBJ2-7, with D maybe TRBD2 (5 bases). From germline, CDR1 is MNHEY and CDR2 SVGAGI. The V end was cut by 0 bases, the J end by 0 bases, with 12 bases between. This CDR3 has 16 residues. Here the CDR3 DNA reads TGTGCCAGCAGTTACTCGTTCCGGGAAAGCTCCTACGAGCAGTACTTC. The encoded protein is CASSYSFRESSYEQYF.

The CDR3 DNA reads TGTGCCAGCAGCTTTGAGTATAGGGGACAAGAGACCCAGTACTTC. Translated: CASSFEYRGQETQYF. The rearrangement links TRBV5-6 to TRBJ2-5; D perhaps matches TRBD1 (5 bases). Trimming pared 2 bases from V and 2 bases from J, leaving 13 bases between. The germline V gene has CDR1 SGHDT and CDR2 YYEEEE. The CDR3 covers 15 residues.

V is TRBV12-3 or TRBV12-4 and J is TRBJ2-1; 7 nucleotides align to TRBD1. This CDR3 spans 15 amino acids. The V and J ends lost 3 bases and 4 bases, in that order; junction bases with no gene match: 6. The CDR3 here is CASSLGDRTYNEQFF. CDR3 DNA sequence: TGTGCCAGCAGTTTGGGGGACAGAACTTACAATGAGCAGTTCTTC.

The sample holds a few counts of this clonotype. The chain joins TRBV20-1 to TRBJ1-2, with TRBD1 identical over 7 bases. This CDR3 comprises 13 residues. The junction had 6 bases not matched to a gene; V was cut back by 0 bases and J by 8 bases. The germline V gene has CDR1 DFQATT and CDR2 SNEGSKA (reference sequence). The DNA for the CDR3 is TGCAGTGCTAGAGAATCCGGGACAGCCGGCTACACCTTC. It codes for CSARESGTAGYTF.

This clonotype was seen only a few times. The chain couples TRBV20-1 to TRBJ2-2; D gene ambiguous. CDR3 length: 13 amino acids. Germline V CDR1 and CDR2: DFQATT, SNEGSKA (reference sequence). Trimming removed 5 bases from V and 6 bases from J, with 13 bases in between. The CDR3 region is CSAFRRLPGELFF. The CDR3 nucleotides read TGCAGTGCTTTTCGCCGGTTGCCCGGGGAGCTGTTTTTT.

The chain recombines TRBV30 with TRBJ2-7; D might be TRBD1 (5 bases). Trimming took off 5 bases at V and 3 bases at J, with 11 bases between the two ends. Germline V gene data show CDR1 as GTSNPN and CDR2 as SVGIG (reference sequence). The CDR3 spans 12 residues. The CDR3 DNA follows: TGTGCCTGGGGGGCGAACAGCTACGAGCAGTACTTC. Amino acid sequence: CAWGANSYEQYF.

The V and J genes are TRBV5-6 and TRBJ2-4; tentatively, D is TRBD2 (5 bases). The V end was cut by 4 bases, the J end by 6 bases, with 14 bases between. Germline V gene data show CDR1 as SGHDT and CDR2 as YYEEEE. This CDR3 is 14 amino acids long. The chain's CDR3 is CASSPGIGSNIQYF. The CDR3 DNA is TGTGCCAGCAGCCCCGGGATAGGTTCAAACATTCAGTACTTC. The full variable domain, in which reference TRBV5-6 and TRBJ2-4 provide the parts outside the CDR3, is DAGVTQSPTHLIKTRGQQVTLRCSPKSGHDTVSWYQQALGQGPQFIFQYYEEEERQRGNFPDRFSGHQFPNYSSELNVNALLLGDSALYLCASSPGIGSNIQYFGAGTRLSVL.

This clonotype was recorded at least ten times. This sequence joins TRBV12-3 or TRBV12-4 and TRBJ2-2; D is unclear. The ends were cut back, 3 bases at V and 4 bases at J, with 12 bases in the middle. The CDR3 loop spans 15 amino acids. CDR3 sequence: CASSFDPLPTGELFF. CDR3 DNA sequence: TGTGCCAGCAGTTTTGATCCGCTACCCACCGGGGAGCTGTTTTTT.

This clonotype was detected only a few times. The chain employs TRBV7-9 and TRBJ2-3; 7 bases match TRBD2. This CDR3 spans 16 amino acids. J lost 2 bases, V lost 0 bases, and 5 bases had no gene match. The germline V gene encodes CDR1 SEHNR and CDR2 FQNEAQ (reference sequence). CDR3 in amino acids: CASSLARGELTDTQYF. CDR3 nucleotide sequence: TGTGCCAGCAGCTTAGCTCGGGGGGAGCTCACAGATACGCAGTATTTT.

The genes are TRBV4-1 and TRBJ2-1; 7 positions agree with TRBD2. The V and J ends lost 4 bases and 7 bases, in that order; junction bases with no gene match: 7. The CDR3 contains 14 residues. Germline CDR1 and CDR2: MGHRA and YSYEKL. The CDR3 nucleotides read TGCGCCAGCAGCCGTGGACTAGTATCGAATGAGCAGTTCTTC. This sequence encodes CASSRGLVSNEQFF.

This clonotype is categorized as large (0.1 to 1%). The chain recombines TRBV12-3 or TRBV12-4 with TRBJ1-1; D gene uncertain. V lost 5 bases to trimming and J lost 2 bases, with 12 bases between them. This CDR3 comprises 14 residues. In DNA form, the CDR3 reads TGTGCCAGCAGTCCCGAGGAGGCCAACACTGAAGCTTTCTTT. It translates to CASSPEEANTEAFF.

The rearrangement joins TRBV11-2 to TRBJ1-3, with D perhaps TRBD1 (5 bases). Germline V gene data show CDR1 as SGHAT and CDR2 as FQNNGV. The CDR3 covers 15 residues. V shed 5 bases and J shed 4 bases, with 15 bases lying between them. CDR3: CASSLGGGFGNTIYF. CDR3 nucleotide sequence: TGTGCCAGCAGCCTCGGGGGGGGGTTCGGAAACACCATATATTTT.

This clonotype has at least ten counts. The chain joins TRBV29-1 to TRBJ2-5; D ambiguous. V gave up 6 bases and J gave up 3 bases, with 11 bases separating them. The CDR3 loop spans 12 amino acids. Germline CDR1 reads SQVTM; CDR2 reads ANQGSEA. DNA for the CDR3: TGCAGCGTGCCGACCCCTAAAGAGACCCAGTACTTC. It is translated as CSVPTPKETQYF.

This clonotype was found a few times. The chain is built from TRBV19 and TRBJ2-3, with no clear D. V lost 5 bases to trimming and J lost 1 base, with 13 bases between them. Germline assignment: CDR1 LNHDA and CDR2 SQIVND (reference sequence). The CDR3 is 15 residues long. The DNA for the CDR3 is TGTGCCAGTAGTCCGCGGACGCGACGCACAGATACGCAGTATTTT. It yields the protein CASSPRTRRTDTQYF.

This clonotype was detected only a few times. The chain joins TRBV5-1 to TRBJ2-7; 9 bases line up with TRBD2. Germline lookup yields CDR1 SGHRS and CDR2 YFSETQ. CDR3 length: 15 amino acids. V lost 4 bases to trimming and J lost 6 bases; unmatched junction nucleotides: 11. In DNA form, the CDR3 reads TGCGCCAGCAGCCCCCTCCAGCGGGAGGCCGGCGAGCAGTACTTC. This codes for CASSPLQREAGEQYF. Using reference TRBV5-1 and TRBJ2-7 for the parts outside the CDR3, the full variable domain is KAGVTQTPRYLIKTRGQQVTLSCSPISGHRSVSWYQQTPGQGLQFLFEYFSETQRNKGNFPGRFSGRQFSNSRSEMNVSTLELGDSALYLCASSPLQREAGEQYFGPGTRLTVT.

This clonotype was detected a few times. V and J are TRBV27 and TRBJ2-3, with 10 nucleotides matching TRBD2. There are 14 residues in the CDR3. CDR1 and CDR2 from the germline V gene are MNHEY and SMNVEV (reference sequence). After removal of 6 bases from V and 8 bases from J, the junction contained 8 bases not matched to a gene. CDR3 amino acids: CASRIAGGSGTQYF. As DNA, the CDR3 is TGTGCCAGCAGGATAGCGGGAGGATCGGGTACGCAGTATTTT.

The chain links TRBV5-1 to TRBJ2-5; no firm D call. The CDR3 totals 16 residues. The V and J ends lost 1 base and 4 bases respectively, with 17 bases between them. Germline CDR1 is SGHRS and CDR2 is YFSETQ. CDR3 in amino acids: CASSLYRAPPPETQYF. The CDR3 DNA reads as TGCGCCAGCAGCTTGTATAGGGCCCCGCCACCAGAGACCCAGTACTTC.